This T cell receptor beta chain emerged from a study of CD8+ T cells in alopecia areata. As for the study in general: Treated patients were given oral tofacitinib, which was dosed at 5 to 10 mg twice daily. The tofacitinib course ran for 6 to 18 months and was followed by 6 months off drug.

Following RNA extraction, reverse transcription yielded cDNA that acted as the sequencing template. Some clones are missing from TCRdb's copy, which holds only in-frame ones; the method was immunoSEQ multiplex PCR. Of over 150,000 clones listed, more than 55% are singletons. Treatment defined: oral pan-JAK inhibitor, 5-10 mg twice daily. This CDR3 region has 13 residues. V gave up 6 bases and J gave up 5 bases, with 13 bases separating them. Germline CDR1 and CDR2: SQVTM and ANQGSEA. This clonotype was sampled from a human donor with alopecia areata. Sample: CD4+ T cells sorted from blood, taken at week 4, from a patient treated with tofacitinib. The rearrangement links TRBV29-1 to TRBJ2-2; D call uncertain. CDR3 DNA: TGCAGCGTAGTCTTCGGACGGACCGGGGAGCTGTTTTTT. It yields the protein CSVVFGRTGELFF.